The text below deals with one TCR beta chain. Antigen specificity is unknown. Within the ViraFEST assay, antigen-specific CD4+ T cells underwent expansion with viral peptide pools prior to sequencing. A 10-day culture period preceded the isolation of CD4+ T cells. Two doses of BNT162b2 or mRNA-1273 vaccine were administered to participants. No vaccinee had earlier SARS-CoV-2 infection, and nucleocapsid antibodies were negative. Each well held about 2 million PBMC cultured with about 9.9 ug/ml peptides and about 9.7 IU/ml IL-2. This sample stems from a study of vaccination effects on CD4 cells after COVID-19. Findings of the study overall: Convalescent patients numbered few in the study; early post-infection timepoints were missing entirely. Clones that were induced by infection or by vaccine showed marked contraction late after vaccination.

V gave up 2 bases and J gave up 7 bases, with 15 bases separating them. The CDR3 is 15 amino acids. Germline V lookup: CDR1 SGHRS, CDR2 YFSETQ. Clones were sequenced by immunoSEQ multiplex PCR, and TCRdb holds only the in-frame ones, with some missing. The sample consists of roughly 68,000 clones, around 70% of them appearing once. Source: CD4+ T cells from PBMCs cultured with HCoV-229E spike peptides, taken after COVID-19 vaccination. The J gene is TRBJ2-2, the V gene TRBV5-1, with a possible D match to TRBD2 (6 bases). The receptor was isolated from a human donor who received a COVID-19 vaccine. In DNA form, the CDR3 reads TGCGCCAGCAGCTTCGAAGGGGCGCGGGGCGGGGAGCTGTTTTTT. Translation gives CASSFEGARGGELFF.